This T cell receptor (beta chain) was sequenced for a study of HIV-infected patients and healthy controls. The CDR3 covers 13 residues. Germline lookup yields CDR1 SNHLY and CDR2 FYNNEI. Trimming took 9 bases from V and 7 from J; bases not matched to a gene: 6. Study observations and caveats: Slight age and sex differences between study cohorts did not explain the diversity differences.

About 540 ng RNA was reverse transcribed with alpha and beta constant-region primers. Using multiplexing indices, alpha and beta chain libraries were generated apart by chain-specific third strand synthesis. MiXCR, applied by TCRdb to the 5' RACE reads, yields one record per CDR3 protein. This table has 17,000 or so distinct CDR3 sequences, roughly 9% appearing once. The repertoire came from unfractionated whole blood and reflected all unsorted peripheral T cells. Approximately 11 uninfected healthy donors were sampled as controls, four sampled twice around three months apart. This clonotype occurred a few times. Its antigen is unknown.

The J gene is TRBJ1-6, the V gene TRBV2; 7 nucleotides agree with TRBD1. The clonotype comes from an adult in good health. The source material was blood. CDR3: CARQGSRNSPLHF. Written as DNA, the CDR3 is TGTGCCAGACAGGGGTCGCGGAATTCACCCCTCCACTTT.